This is a list of T cell receptor beta chains from one sample in a study of a mutant IDH1 vaccine in newly diagnosed glioma. These receptors' antigens are unknown. Data came from immunoSEQ multiplex PCR; TCRdb stores just in-frame clones and leaves some out. The sample has fewer than 70,000 clones, approximately 90% seen once; the top ten hold about 4.6%. Specimen: PBMCs, collected from a glioma patient whose treatment included an IDH1 peptide vaccine. The receptors were gathered from a woman aged 40 to 50 with glioma. Both conserved end residues are part of each CDR3. The D gene is left open where the match is weak. Rows give clone size only sometimes, using once, few, many, or a class for an expanded clone.

>TRBD1|-|TRBV5-1|TRBJ2-3|16
CASSLTGPFSTDTQYF
TGCGCCAGCAGTTTGACAGGGCCTTTTAGCACAGATACGCAGTATTTT
>TRBD2|-|TRBV14|TRBJ2-5|15
CASSQGTSGGETQYF
TGTGCCAGCAGCCAAGGGACTAGCGGGGGAGAGACCCAGTACTTC
>TRBD1|-|TRBV5-1|TRBJ1-1|15
CASSLQGERVTEAFF
TGCGCCAGCAGCCTGCAGGGGGAAAGGGTCACTGAAGCTTTCTTT
>TRBD2|-|TRBV9|TRBJ2-5|18
CASSPSVGVSGRVETQYF
TGTGCCAGCAGCCCATCCGTTGGGGTTAGCGGGAGAGTAGAGACCCAGTACTTC
>-|-|TRBV19|TRBJ1-2|15
CASSNLQGRNYGYTF
TGTGCCAGTAGTAACCTACAGGGCCGTAACTATGGCTACACCTTC
>TRBD1|once|TRBV5-1|TRBJ1-1|14
CASSLSQGLEGAFF
TGCGCCAGCAGCTTATCACAGGGGTTGGAGGGGGCTTTCTTT
>TRBD1|-|TRBV11-2|TRBJ2-2|15
CASSSGQGGTGELFF
TGTGCCAGCAGCTCGGGACAGGGGGGAACCGGGGAGCTGTTTTTT
>-|few|TRBV7-9|TRBJ1-1|14
CASSLAKGRTEAFF
TGTGCCAGCAGCTTAGCGAAAGGGCGCACTGAAGCTTTCTTT
>-|-|TRBV19|TRBJ2-1|12
CASSSGWAEQFF
TGTGCCAGTAGTTCGGGTTGGGCGGAGCAGTTCTTC
>-|-|TRBV9|TRBJ2-2|13
CASSVQNTGELFF
TGTGCCAGCAGCGTACAGAACACCGGGGAGCTGTTTTTT
>-|-|TRBV7-6|TRBJ1-5|15
CASSLTVESNQPQHF
TGTGCCAGCAGCTTGACAGTGGAGAGCAATCAGCCCCAGCATTTT
>TRBD1|-|TRBV7-9|TRBJ1-1|16
CASSSTTGLLNTEAFF
TGTGCCAGCAGCTCGACGACAGGGTTGCTGAACACTGAAGCTTTCTTT
>-|-|TRBV6-5|TRBJ1-4|14
CASSYSRQKEKLFF
TGTGCCAGCAGTTACTCGAGACAAAAGGAAAAACTGTTTTTT
>-|-|TRBV5-6|TRBJ2-1|11
CASSFPGEQFF
TGTGCCAGCAGCTTTCCCGGTGAGCAGTTCTTC
>-|-|TRBV6-4|TRBJ2-1|15
CASSDSPQGTNEQFF
TGTGCCAGCAGTGACTCGCCACAGGGAACCAATGAGCAGTTCTTC
>-|-|TRBV10-2|TRBJ1-2|14
CASRGTGLDYGYTF
TGCGCCAGCAGGGGTACAGGGTTGGACTATGGCTACACCTTC
>-|once|TRBV5-8|TRBJ1-4|17
CASSLGGGTATNEKLFF
TGTGCCAGCAGCTTGGGCGGGGGAACCGCAACTAATGAAAAACTGTTTTTT
>TRBD2|-|TRBV15|TRBJ2-7|16
CATSREVAGGPFEQYF
TGTGCCACCAGCAGGGAAGTTGCGGGAGGGCCTTTCGAGCAGTACTTC
>-|-|TRBV29-1|TRBJ2-7|10
CSVRDYEQYF
TGCAGCGTACGGGACTACGAGCAGTACTTC
>-|-|TRBV20-1|TRBJ2-5|11
CSGADQETQYF
TGCAGTGGTGCAGACCAAGAGACCCAGTACTTC
>-|-|TRBV9|TRBJ2-2|12
CASSPGSGELFF
TGTGCCAGCAGCCCCGGGAGCGGGGAGCTGTTTTTT
>-|-|TRBV25-1|TRBJ2-1|13
CASSEYEKGEQFF
TGTGCCAGCAGTGAATATGAGAAGGGTGAGCAGTTCTTC
>TRBD2|-|TRBV5-4|TRBJ2-3|17
CASSSLTSGRFTDTQYF
TGTGCCAGCAGCTCACTGACTAGCGGGCGTTTCACAGATACGCAGTATTTT
>-|-|TRBV6-6|TRBJ1-5|15
CASSSPTGGGQPQHF
TGTGCCAGCAGCTCCCCTACGGGGGGCGGCCAGCCCCAGCATTTT
>-|-|TRBV7-9|TRBJ2-7|13
CASSLAEIYEQYF
TGTGCCAGCAGCTTAGCCGAAATCTACGAGCAGTACTTC
>-|-|TRBV18|TRBJ2-1|12
CASSPNRDEQFF
TGTGCCAGCTCACCAAATAGAGATGAGCAGTTCTTC
>-|-|TRBV2|TRBJ2-4|16
CASFRGANRALDIQYF
TGTGCCAGCTTTCGTGGGGCTAACAGGGCCTTGGACATTCAGTACTTC
>TRBD1|-|TRBV11-1|TRBJ2-1|17
CASSLARGNPSYNEQFF
TGTGCCAGCAGCTTAGCCAGGGGGAACCCCTCCTACAATGAGCAGTTCTTC
>-|-|TRBV5-1|TRBJ2-7|14
CASSLGQPSGEQYF
TGCGCCAGCAGCTTAGGGCAGCCGTCTGGAGAGCAGTACTTC
>-|-|TRBV25-1|TRBJ1-5|13
CASSGLSNQPQHF
TGTGCCAGCAGCGGGCTAAGCAATCAGCCCCAGCATTTT
>-|-|TRBV30|TRBJ2-7|12
CAWSQISYEQYF
TGTGCCTGGAGTCAGATCAGCTACGAGCAGTACTTC
>TRBD2|-|TRBV7-2|TRBJ2-7|15
CASSVPSSGGYEQYF
TGTGCCAGCAGCGTCCCGAGTAGCGGGGGTTACGAGCAGTACTTC
>-|-|TRBV19|TRBJ1-3|14
CASSPRFDGDTIYF
TGTGCCAGTAGTCCTCGTTTCGACGGGGACACCATATATTTT
>-|-|TRBV9|TRBJ1-3|14
CASSVGPPGNTIYF
TGTGCCAGCAGCGTAGGGCCCCCTGGAAACACCATATATTTT
>-|once|TRBV6-6|TRBJ1-2|12
CASSYPEYGYTF
TGTGCCAGCAGTTACCCTGAATATGGCTACACCTTC
>-|few|TRBV2|TRBJ2-7|16
CASSEALWQGRDEQYF
TGTGCCAGCAGTGAAGCGCTATGGCAGGGTAGAGACGAGCAGTACTTC
>-|-|TRBV7-9|TRBJ1-1|13
CASSLEGRTVTFF
TGTGCCAGCAGCTTAGAGGGCCGGACAGTGACTTTCTTT
>-|few|TRBV4-3|TRBJ1-5|15
CASSQRLDSNQPQHF
TGCGCCAGCAGCCAAAGACTGGATAGCAATCAGCCCCAGCATTTT
>TRBD2|-|TRBV5-1|TRBJ2-1|20
CASSLGGEREGRLYYNEQFF
TGCGCCAGCAGCTTGGGGGGGGAGCGGGAGGGCCGTTTGTACTACAATGAGCAGTTCTTC
>TRBD1|-|TRBV5-4|TRBJ1-6|16
CASSAGTGTGNSPLHF
TGTGCCAGCAGCGCCGGGACAGGGACGGGAAATTCACCCCTCCACTTT
>-|-|TRBV15|TRBJ1-1|15
CATSSVHGGNTEAFF
TGTGCCACCAGCAGTGTTCACGGGGGGAACACTGAAGCTTTCTTT
>TRBD1|-|TRBV28|TRBJ2-7|14
CATFGHRGLYEQYF
TGTGCCACCTTCGGGCACAGGGGGCTATACGAGCAGTACTTC
>-|-|TRBV2|TRBJ2-3|13
CASSDDAGDTQYF
TGTGCCAGCAGTGATGATGCTGGAGATACGCAGTATTTT
>TRBD2|-|TRBV7-9|TRBJ2-7|16
CASSSRGSGRAYEQYF
TGTGCCAGCAGCTCGAGGGGTAGCGGGAGGGCCTACGAGCAGTACTTC
>-|-|TRBV6-1|TRBJ1-5|16
CASSEADIYSNQPQHF
TGTGCCAGCAGTGAAGCGGACATTTATAGCAATCAGCCCCAGCATTTT
>TRBD1|-|TRBV6-5|TRBJ1-1|14
CASRRQGVDAEAFF
TGTGCCAGCAGGCGACAGGGGGTAGACGCTGAAGCTTTCTTT
>-|once|TRBV7-8|TRBJ1-1|14
CASSLASGNTEAFF
TGTGCCAGCAGCTTAGCTAGCGGGAACACTGAAGCTTTCTTT
>TRBD1|-|TRBV7-9|TRBJ1-3|15
CASSLQGAGGNTIYF
TGTGCCAGCAGCCTACAGGGGGCCGGGGGAAACACCATATATTTT
>TRBD1|-|TRBV9|TRBJ1-2|14
CASRLGQGVYGYTF
TGTGCCAGCAGGCTCGGACAGGGGGTTTATGGCTACACCTTC
>-|-|TRBV6-6|TRBJ2-1|13
CASRGSSYNEQFF
TGTGCCAGCCGCGGCAGTAGCTACAATGAGCAGTTCTTC
>TRBD1|-|TRBV9|TRBJ1-3|14
CASSWTGSGNTIYF
TGTGCCAGCAGCTGGACAGGCTCTGGAAACACCATATATTTT
>-|-|TRBV5-4|TRBJ1-2|13
CASSLRRNYGYTF
TGTGCCAGCAGCCTCAGGCGAAACTATGGCTACACCTTC